This T cell receptor beta chain was captured by sequencing in a study of CD8 T cells in Susac syndrome. Reverse transcription used roughly 0.45 to 1 ug RNA and random hexamers. Amplification of TCR beta CDR3 by immunoSEQ multiplex PCR spanned 54 Vbeta and 13 Jbeta. TCRdb fed the immunoSEQ multiplex PCR reads into MiXCR, producing one record per CDR3 protein. Among roughly 400,000 distinct CDR3 sequences, around 83% were seen once, and the ten largest hold about 0.1%. TEMRA cells underwent FACS enrichment and CD8+ and CD4+ T cells underwent negative isolation. Germline CDR1 and CDR2: MDHEN and SYDVKM. The CDR3 is 12 amino acids. The germline V and J ends were trimmed by 7 bases and 0 bases, with 7 bases remaining between them.

The origin of this receptor is a human donor with multiple sclerosis. The sample consisted of CD8+ T cells from PBMCs. This chain links TRBV28 with TRBJ2-7, with a tentative D call TRBD2 (5 bases). The CDR3 nucleotides are TGTGCCAGCACCGCGGGCTCCTACGAGCAGTACTTC. The encoded protein is CASTAGSYEQYF.